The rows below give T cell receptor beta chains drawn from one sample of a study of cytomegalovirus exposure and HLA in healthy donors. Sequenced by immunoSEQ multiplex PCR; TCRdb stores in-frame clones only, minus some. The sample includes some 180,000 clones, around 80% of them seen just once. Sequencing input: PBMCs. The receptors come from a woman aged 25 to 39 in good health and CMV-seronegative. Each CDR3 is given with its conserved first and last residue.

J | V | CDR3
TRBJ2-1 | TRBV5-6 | CASSFKGLAGVYYNEQFF
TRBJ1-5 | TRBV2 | CASSETRGASQPQHF
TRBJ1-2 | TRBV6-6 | CASRKRTGADYGYTF
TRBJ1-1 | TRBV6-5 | CASQRGWGTEAFF
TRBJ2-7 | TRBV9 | CASSPRGTGDYEQYF
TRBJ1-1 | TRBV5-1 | CASSLDVLGGTEAFF
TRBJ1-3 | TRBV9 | CASSVSGGHTGNTIYF
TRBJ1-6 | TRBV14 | CASSPVTGGVGSPLHF
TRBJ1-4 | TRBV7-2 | CASSYYRGHEKLFF
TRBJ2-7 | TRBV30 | CAWSGGHRWEQYF
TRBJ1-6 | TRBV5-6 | CASSSISGTPSYNSPLHF
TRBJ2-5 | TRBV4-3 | CASSQDLGGTGAETQYF
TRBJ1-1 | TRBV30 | CAWSVRGGARTEAFF
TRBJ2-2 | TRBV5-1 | CASTIAGGLNTGELFF
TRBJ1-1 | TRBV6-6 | CASSSPVTGKTEAFF
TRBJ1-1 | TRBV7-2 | CASRKQGNTEAFF
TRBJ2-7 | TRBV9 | CASSVGRTSGSYEQYF
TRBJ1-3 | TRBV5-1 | CASSLGGPGNTIYF
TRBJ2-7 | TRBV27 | CASRQPGQGSYEQYF
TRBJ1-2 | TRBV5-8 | CASSFQTRGLYGYTF
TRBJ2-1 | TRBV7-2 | CASSLVGGALGEQFF
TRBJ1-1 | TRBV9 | CASSVVEGEAFF
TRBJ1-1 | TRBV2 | CASRALNTEAFF
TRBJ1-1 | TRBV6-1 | CAAAPTQNTEAFF
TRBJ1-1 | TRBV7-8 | CASRPLQGGPNIAFF
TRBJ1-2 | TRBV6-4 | CASTTGTRALNYGYTF
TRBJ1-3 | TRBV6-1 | CASSIQGSSGNTIYF
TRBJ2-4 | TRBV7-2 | CASSLAQAGIQYF
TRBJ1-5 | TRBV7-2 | CASSLDSNQPQHF
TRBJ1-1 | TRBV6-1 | CASRPRQILNTEAFF